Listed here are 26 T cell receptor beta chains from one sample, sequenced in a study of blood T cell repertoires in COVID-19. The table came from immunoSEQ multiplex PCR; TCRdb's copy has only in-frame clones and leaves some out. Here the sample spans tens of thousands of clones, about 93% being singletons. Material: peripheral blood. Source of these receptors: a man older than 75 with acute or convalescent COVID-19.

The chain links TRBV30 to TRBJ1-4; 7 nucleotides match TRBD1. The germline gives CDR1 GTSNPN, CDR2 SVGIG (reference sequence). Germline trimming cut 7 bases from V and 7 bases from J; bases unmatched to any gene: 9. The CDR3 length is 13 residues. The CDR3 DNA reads TGTGCCTTCCACAGGGGTCCCTCTGAAAAACTGTTTTTT. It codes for CAFHRGPSEKLFF.

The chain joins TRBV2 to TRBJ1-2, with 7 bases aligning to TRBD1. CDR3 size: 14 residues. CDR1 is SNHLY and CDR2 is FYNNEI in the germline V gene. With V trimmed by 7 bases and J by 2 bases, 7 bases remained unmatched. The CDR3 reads CASTERGQNYGYTF. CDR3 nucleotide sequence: TGTGCCAGCACCGAGAGGGGACAGAACTATGGCTACACCTTC.

CDR3 protein: CASSAPGKAYTGELFF. The CDR3 DNA sequence: TGTGCCAGCAGCGCCCCGGGGAAGGCTTACACCGGGGAGCTGTTTTTT. The chain is built from TRBV7-9 and TRBJ2-2, with D possibly being TRBD2 (5 bases). CDR3 length: 16 residues. Germline V gives CDR1 SEHNR, CDR2 FQNEAQ (reference sequence). The V end lost 5 bases, the J end lost 3 bases, and 16 bases lay between the germline ends.

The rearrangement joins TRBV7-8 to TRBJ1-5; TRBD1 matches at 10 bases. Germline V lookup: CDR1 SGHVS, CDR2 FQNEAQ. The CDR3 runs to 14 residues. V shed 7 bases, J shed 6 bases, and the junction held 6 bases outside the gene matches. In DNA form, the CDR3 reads TGTGCCAGCACCGCCGGGACAGGGGTTCAGCCCCAGCATTTT. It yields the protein CASTAGTGVQPQHF.

The CDR3 is CASSPGTDTEAFF. The CDR3, as DNA: TGTGCCAGCAGCCCCGGGACAGACACTGAAGCTTTCTTT. The chain joins TRBV3-1 (or the pseudogene TRBV3-2) to TRBJ1-1; 7 bases are a match to TRBD1. The germline gives CDR1 LGHDT, CDR2 YNNKEL (reference sequence). The CDR3 contains 13 residues. V shed 4 bases, J shed 3 bases, and the junction held 2 bases outside the gene matches.

The CDR3 DNA follows: TGCGCCAGCAGCTTGCTAGCGGGGGGTTCAGGAGATACGCAGTATTTT. Translated, it gives CASSLLAGGSGDTQYF. This chain links TRBV5-1 with TRBJ2-3, with 11 bases identical to TRBD2. CDR3 length: 16 residues. Germline lookup yields CDR1 SGHRS and CDR2 YFSETQ. V lost 1 base, J lost 5 bases, and 6 bases stayed unmatched. The full variable domain, with the rest looked up from reference TRBV5-1 and TRBJ2-3, is KAGVTQTPRYLIKTRGQQVTLSCSPISGHRSVSWYQQTPGQGLQFLFEYFSETQRNKGNFPGRFSGRQFSNSRSEMNVSTLELGDSALYLCASSLLAGGSGDTQYFGPGTRLTVL.

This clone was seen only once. The CDR3 DNA reads as TGTGCCAGCAGCTTGGAAGTGACTCCGGGGGGCTACGAGCAGTACTTC. Translation gives CASSLEVTPGGYEQYF. The chain has TRBV5-4 and TRBJ2-7; 7 nucleotides align to TRBD2. The J segment lost 3 bases and the V segment lost 0 bases, leaving 9 bases of the junction unmatched. Germline V gene lookup returns CDR1 SGHNT and CDR2 YYREEE (reference sequence). This CDR3 has 16 residues.

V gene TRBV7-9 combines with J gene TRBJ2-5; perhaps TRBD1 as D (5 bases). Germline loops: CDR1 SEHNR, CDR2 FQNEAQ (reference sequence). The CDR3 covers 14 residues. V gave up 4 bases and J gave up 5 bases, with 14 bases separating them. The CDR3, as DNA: TGTGCCAGCAGCTCACGACAGATTCCGGAGACCCAGTACTTC. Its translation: CASSSRQIPETQYF.

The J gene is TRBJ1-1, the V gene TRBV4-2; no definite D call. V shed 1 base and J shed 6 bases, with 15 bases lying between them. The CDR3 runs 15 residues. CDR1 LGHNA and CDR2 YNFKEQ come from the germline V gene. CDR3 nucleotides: TGTGCCAGCAGCCAAGGTTCTTCTAGATCTCCTGAAGCTTTCTTT. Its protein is CASSQGSSRSPEAFF.

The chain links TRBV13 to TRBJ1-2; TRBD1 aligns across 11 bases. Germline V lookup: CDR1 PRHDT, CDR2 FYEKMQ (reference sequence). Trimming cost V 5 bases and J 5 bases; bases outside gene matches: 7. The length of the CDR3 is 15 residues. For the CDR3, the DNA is TGTGCCAGCAGCCTAAGGGGGGACAGGGGGTATGGCTACACCTTC. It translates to CASSLRGDRGYGYTF. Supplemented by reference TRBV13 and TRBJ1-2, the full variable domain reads AAGVIQSPRHLIKEKRETATLKCYPIPRHDTVYWYQQGPGQDPQFLISFYEKMQSDKGSIPDRFSAQQFSDYHSELNMSSLELGDSALYFCASSLRGDRGYGYTFGSGTRLTVV.

The CDR3 loop is CASSLAGGPNEKLFF. The CDR3 nucleotides are TGTGCCAGCAGCTTAGCAGGGGGCCCGAATGAAAAACTGTTTTTT. V and J are TRBV7-6 and TRBJ1-4; 7 positions match TRBD1. CDR1 and CDR2 (germline): SGHVS, FNYEAQ. The CDR3 length is 15 residues. Trimming took 0 bases from V and 5 from J; bases not matched to a gene: 3. Using reference TRBV7-6 and TRBJ1-4 for the parts outside the CDR3, the full variable domain is GAGVSQSPRYKVTKRGQDVALRCDPISGHVSLYWYRQALGQGPEFLTYFNYEAQQDKSGLPNDRFSAERPEGSISTLTIQRTEQRDSAMYRCASSLAGGPNEKLFFGSGTQLSVL.

CDR3 protein: CSVDKRGGADTQYF. The CDR3 DNA is TGCAGCGTTGACAAGCGGGGGGGCGCGGATACGCAGTATTTT. V is TRBV29-1 and J is TRBJ2-3; 10 bases agree with TRBD2. Germline values: CDR1 SQVTM, CDR2 ANQGSEA. V gave up 3 bases and J gave up 6 bases; unmatched junction bases: 6. The length of the CDR3 is 14 residues.

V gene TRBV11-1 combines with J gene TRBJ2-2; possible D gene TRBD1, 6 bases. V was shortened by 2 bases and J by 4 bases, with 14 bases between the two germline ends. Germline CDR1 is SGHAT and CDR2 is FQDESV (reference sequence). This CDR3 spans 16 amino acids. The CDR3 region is CASSLSLTGPTGELFF. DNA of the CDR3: TGTGCCAGCAGCTTATCCCTGACAGGTCCCACCGGGGAGCTGTTTTTT. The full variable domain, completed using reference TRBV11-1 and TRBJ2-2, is EAEVAQSPRYKITEKSQAVAFWCDPISGHATLYWYRQILGQGPELLVQFQDESVVDDSQLPKDRFSAERLKGVDSTLKIQPAELGDSAMYLCASSLSLTGPTGELFFGEGSRLTVL.

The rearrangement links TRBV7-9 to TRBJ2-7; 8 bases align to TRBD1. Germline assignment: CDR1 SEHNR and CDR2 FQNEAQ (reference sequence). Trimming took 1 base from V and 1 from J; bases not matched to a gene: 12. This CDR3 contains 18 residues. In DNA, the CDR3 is TGTGCCAGCAGCTTAGTTGGTAGAGGACAGGGCAATTCCTACGAGCAGTACTTC. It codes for CASSLVGRGQGNSYEQYF.

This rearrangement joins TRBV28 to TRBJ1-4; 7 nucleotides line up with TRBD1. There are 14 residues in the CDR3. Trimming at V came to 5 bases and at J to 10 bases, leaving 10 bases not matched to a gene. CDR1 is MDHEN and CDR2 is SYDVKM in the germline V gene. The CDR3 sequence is CASSRDRVMTKLFF. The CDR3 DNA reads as TGTGCCAGCAGTCGGGACAGAGTAATGACAAAACTGTTTTTT.

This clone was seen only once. The CDR3 coding sequence is TGTGCCAGCAGCCGAGGGACAGGGGGGACGCCCGGGGAGCTGTTTTTT. Translated, it gives CASSRGTGGTPGELFF. The chain combines TRBV7-9 with TRBJ2-2, with 11 bases that match TRBD1. The germline CDR1 and CDR2 sequences are SEHNR and FQNEAQ (reference sequence). V lost 5 bases and J lost 6; bases outside the gene matches: 8. This CDR3 contains 16 residues. The complete variable domain, with remaining parts taken from reference TRBV7-9 and TRBJ2-2, reads DTGVSQNPRHKITKRGQNVTFRCDPISEHNRLYWYRQTLGQGPEFLTYFQNEAQLEKSRLLSDRFSAERPKGSFSTLEIQRTEQGDSAMYLCASSRGTGGTPGELFFGEGSRLTVL.

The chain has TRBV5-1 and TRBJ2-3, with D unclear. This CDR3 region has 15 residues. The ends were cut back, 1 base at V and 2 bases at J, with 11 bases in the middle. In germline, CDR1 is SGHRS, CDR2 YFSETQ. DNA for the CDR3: TGCGCCAGCAGCTTGTCAGGCCCGTACACAGATACGCAGTATTTT. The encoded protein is CASSLSGPYTDTQYF.

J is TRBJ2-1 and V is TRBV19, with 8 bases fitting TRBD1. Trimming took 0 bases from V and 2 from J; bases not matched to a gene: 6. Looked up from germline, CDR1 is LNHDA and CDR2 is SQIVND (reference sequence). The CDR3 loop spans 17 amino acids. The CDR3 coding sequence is TGTGCCAGTAGTATAGAGCCCCAGGGGGCTGCCTACAATGAGCAGTTCTTC. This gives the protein CASSIEPQGAAYNEQFF.

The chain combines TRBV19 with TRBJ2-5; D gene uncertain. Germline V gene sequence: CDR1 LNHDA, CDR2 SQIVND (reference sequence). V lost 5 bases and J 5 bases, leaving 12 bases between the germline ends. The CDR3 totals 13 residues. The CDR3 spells CASSSPAAETQYF. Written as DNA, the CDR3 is TGTGCCAGTAGTTCGCCGGCGGCGGAGACCCAGTACTTC.

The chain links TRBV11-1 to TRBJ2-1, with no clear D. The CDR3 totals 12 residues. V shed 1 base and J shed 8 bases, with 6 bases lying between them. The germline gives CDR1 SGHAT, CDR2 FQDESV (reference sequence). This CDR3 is CASSLDADEQFF. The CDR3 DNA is TGTGCCAGCAGCTTAGACGCGGATGAGCAGTTCTTC.

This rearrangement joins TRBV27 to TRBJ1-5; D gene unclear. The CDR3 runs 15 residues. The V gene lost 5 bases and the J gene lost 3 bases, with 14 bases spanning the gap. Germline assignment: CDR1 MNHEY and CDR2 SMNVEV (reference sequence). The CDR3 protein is CASSPSGFNNQPQHF. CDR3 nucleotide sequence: TGTGCCAGCAGTCCCTCGGGGTTTAACAATCAGCCCCAGCATTTT.

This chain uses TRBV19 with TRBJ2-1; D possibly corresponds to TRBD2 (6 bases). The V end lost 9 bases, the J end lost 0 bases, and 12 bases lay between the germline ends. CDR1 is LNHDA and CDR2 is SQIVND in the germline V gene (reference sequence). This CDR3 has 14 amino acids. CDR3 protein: CASGRPGSYNEQFF. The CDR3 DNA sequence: TGTGCCAGCGGGAGACCGGGCTCCTACAATGAGCAGTTCTTC. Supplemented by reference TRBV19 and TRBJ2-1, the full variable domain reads DGGITQSPKYLFRKEGQNVTLSCEQNLNHDAMYWYRQDPGQGLRLIYYSQIVNDFQKGDIAEGYSVSREKKESFPLTVTSAQKNPTAFYLCASGRPGSYNEQFFGPGTRLTVL.

The CDR3: CASRSGSPNYGYTF. Here the CDR3 DNA reads TGTGCCAGTAGATCAGGGTCCCCTAACTATGGCTACACCTTC. The chain links TRBV19 to TRBJ1-2, with D tentatively TRBD1 (5 bases). CDR1 and CDR2 (germline): LNHDA, SQIVND (reference sequence). This CDR3 has 14 amino acids. V shed 6 bases and J shed 0 bases, with 11 bases lying between them.

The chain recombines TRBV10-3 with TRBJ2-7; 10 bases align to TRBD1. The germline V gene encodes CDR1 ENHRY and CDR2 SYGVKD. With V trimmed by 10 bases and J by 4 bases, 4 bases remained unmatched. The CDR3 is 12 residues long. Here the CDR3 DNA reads TGTGCCAGCCGGGACAGGGGATACGAGCAGTACTTC. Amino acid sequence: CASRDRGYEQYF.

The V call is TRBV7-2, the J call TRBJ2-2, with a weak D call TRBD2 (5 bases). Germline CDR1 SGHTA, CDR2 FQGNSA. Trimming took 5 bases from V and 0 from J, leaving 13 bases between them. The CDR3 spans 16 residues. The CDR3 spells CASSPLRATNTGELFF. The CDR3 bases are TGTGCCAGCAGCCCCCTGCGGGCAACGAACACCGGGGAGCTGTTTTTT.

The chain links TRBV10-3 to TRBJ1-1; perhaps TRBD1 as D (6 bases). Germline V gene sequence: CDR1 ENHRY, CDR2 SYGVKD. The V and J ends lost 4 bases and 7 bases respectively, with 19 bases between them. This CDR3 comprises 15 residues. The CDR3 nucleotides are TGTGCCATCAGTGGGGTGACGGGGGGGCGGCGTGAAGCTTTCTTT. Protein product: CAISGVTGGRREAFF.